This TCR beta chain was captured in a study of T-cell reconstitution after alpha-beta-depleted transplantation in children. A TCRbeta library incorporating unique molecular identifiers was prepared. Using its own MiXCR run on the PCR reads, TCRdb lists one record per CDR3 protein. The sample carries approximately 83,000 distinct CDR3 sequences, 12% recorded once. The germline V and J ends were trimmed by 9 bases and 10 bases, with 18 bases remaining between them. CDR1 is SEHNR, CDR2 FQNEAQ, per germline (reference sequence). The CDR3 is made up of 12 amino acids. Source: PBMCs from the stem cell graft donor, taken from the stem cell graft. The chain links TRBV7-9 to TRBJ1-2; D may be TRBD1 (5 bases). The clonotype was recovered from a human donor who donated a stem cell graft to a child with inherited bone marrow failure. This chain's CDR3 is CARGPGLRNYTF. The CDR3 DNA is TGTGCCAGGGGCCCGGGGCTCCGAAACTACACCTTC.